This TCR beta chain is from a study of blood T cell repertoires in COVID-19. The table came from immunoSEQ multiplex PCR; TCRdb's copy has only in-frame clones and leaves some out. The sample lists tens of thousands of clones; almost 90% were seen once. The germline CDR1 and CDR2 sequences are SGHNT and YENEEA. V lost 2 bases and J lost 0, with 7 bases in between. The CDR3 loop spans 15 amino acids. This receptor was obtained from a woman older than 75 with active or convalescent COVID-19. Material for sequencing was peripheral blood. This sequence joins TRBV11-3 and TRBJ2-2, with no clear D. DNA of the CDR3: TGTGCCAGCAGCTTAAAACGGGCGAACACCGGGGAGCTGTTTTTT. Encoded protein: CASSLKRANTGELFF.